The 24 T cell receptor beta chains reported below all come from one sample, sequenced in a study of OX40 agonist ivuxolimab in advanced cancers. Profiled with immunoSEQ multiplex PCR; TCRdb holds only in-frame clones, not every one. The table includes roughly 56,000 clones, about 86% detected once. The source was CD4+ or CD8+ T cells sorted from blood, collected in a trial of the OX40 agonist ivuxolimab. The receptors were gathered from an adult with an advanced solid tumor such as melanoma, head and neck, liver or kidney cancer.

The chain links TRBV29-1 to TRBJ1-2; D might be TRBD1 (6 bases). Germline values: CDR1 SQVTM, CDR2 ANQGSEA. V was pared by 7 bases and J by 2 bases, with 17 bases between. This CDR3 has 14 amino acids. The CDR3 region is CSAGVGGPNYGYTF. DNA for the CDR3: TGCAGCGCCGGAGTCGGGGGGCCGAACTATGGCTACACCTTC.

The chain is built from TRBV7-6 and TRBJ1-6, with 7 positions matching TRBD1. CDR3 length: 16 amino acids. Germline-derived CDR1 and CDR2 are SGHVS and FNYEAQ. V dropped 5 bases and J dropped 4; count of bases not matched to a gene: 8. This CDR3 is CASSRDSAEYNSPLHF. The DNA of the CDR3 is TGTGCCAGCAGCCGGGACAGCGCGGAATATAATTCACCCCTCCACTTT.

V usage is TRBV6-1 and J usage is TRBJ2-7, with no clear D. The ends were cut back, 0 bases at V and 2 bases at J, with 5 bases in the middle. The germline gives CDR1 MNHNS, CDR2 SASEGT. This CDR3 spans 13 amino acids. The CDR3 DNA reads as TGTGCCAGCAGTGAAGCTACTACCTACGAGCAGTACTTC. This codes for CASSEATTYEQYF.

The genes are TRBV19 and TRBJ1-1; no firm D call. With 3 bases removed from V and 1 base from J, the gap between germline ends came to 6 bases. CDR1 LNHDA and CDR2 SQIVND come from the germline V gene (reference sequence). The CDR3 loop spans 13 amino acids. The CDR3 spells CASSMLANTEAFF. DNA of the CDR3: TGTGCCAGTAGTATGCTTGCGAACACTGAAGCTTTCTTT.

The chain has TRBV15 and TRBJ2-2; D might be TRBD1 (6 bases). CDR1 and CDR2 (germline): LNHNV, YYDKDF (reference sequence). The CDR3 consists of 15 residues. Trimming pared 1 base from V and 0 bases from J, leaving 6 bases between. CDR3 coding DNA: TGTGCCACCAGCAGAGGACAGGCGAACACCGGGGAGCTGTTTTTT. Translation gives CATSRGQANTGELFF.

This chain connects TRBV15 to TRBJ2-1; 8 bases match TRBD1. After removal of 4 bases from V and 15 bases from J, the junction contained 8 bases not matched to a gene. The CDR3 has 12 amino acids. The germline CDR1 and CDR2 sequences are LNHNV and YYDKDF (reference sequence). In DNA form, the CDR3 reads TGTGCCACCAGCATACCGGGACAGGTCGGGTTCTTC. Translating it yields CATSIPGQVGFF.

The V call is TRBV19, the J call TRBJ2-7, with TRBD1 identical over 7 bases. This CDR3 contains 14 residues. CDR1 LNHDA and CDR2 SQIVND come from the germline V gene (reference sequence). Trimming cost V 5 bases and J 0 bases; bases outside gene matches: 4. The CDR3 DNA sequence: TGTGCCAGTAGTGGGGGACAGAGCTCCTACGAGCAGTACTTC. Its protein product is CASSGGQSSYEQYF.

The chain couples TRBV2 to TRBJ2-2; 10 bases agree with TRBD2. Per the germline V gene, CDR1 is SNHLY and CDR2 is FYNNEI. The V and J ends lost 4 bases and 2 bases, in that order; junction bases with no gene match: 4. The CDR3 covers 16 residues. The CDR3 nucleotides read TGTGCCAGCAGTGTCCGACTAGCGGGCAACACCGGGGAGCTGTTTTTT. Protein sequence: CASSVRLAGNTGELFF. Supplemented by reference TRBV2 and TRBJ2-2, the full variable domain reads EPEVTQTPSHQVTQMGQEVILRCVPISNHLYFYWYRQILGQKVEFLVSFYNNEISEKSEIFDDQFSVERPDGSNFTLKIRSTKLEDSAMYFCASSVRLAGNTGELFFGEGSRLTVL.

The sample holds a few counts of this clone. The gene calls are TRBV7-9 and TRBJ2-1, with D possibly being TRBD2 (5 bases). The CDR3 consists of 17 residues. Trimming took 2 bases from V and 3 from J, leaving 17 bases between them. The germline V gene encodes CDR1 SEHNR and CDR2 FQNEAQ (reference sequence). For the CDR3, the DNA is TGTGCCAGCAGCTTACCCCGGACTCAAATTAACTACAATGAGCAGTTCTTC. Translating it yields CASSLPRTQINYNEQFF.

This clone has just one count. The V gene is TRBV5-4, the J gene TRBJ2-1; D may be TRBD2 (6 bases). CDR3 size: 15 residues. Germline CDR1 SGHNT, CDR2 YYREEE (reference sequence). V lost 3 bases and J 9 bases, leaving 19 bases between the germline ends. CDR3 in amino acids: CASSSKTGRHFEQFF. CDR3 DNA sequence: TGTGCCAGCAGCTCTAAGACTGGGAGGCACTTTGAGCAGTTCTTC. Full variable domain (remainder filled in from reference TRBV5-4 and TRBJ2-1): ETGVTQSPTHLIKTRGQQVTLRCSSQSGHNTVSWYQQALGQGPQFIFQYYREEENGRGNFPPRFSGLQFPNYSSELNVNALELDDSALYLCASSSKTGRHFEQFFGPGTRLTVL.

The chain recombines TRBV5-6 with TRBJ1-1, with D unclear. Per the germline V gene, CDR1 is SGHDT and CDR2 is YYEEEE. This CDR3 is 14 amino acids long. The V gene lost 0 bases and the J gene lost 4 bases, with 10 bases spanning the gap. The CDR3 nucleotides are TGTGCCAGCAGCTTGGGTATCGGACCCACTGAAGCTTTCTTT. It is translated as CASSLGIGPTEAFF.

The chain joins TRBV7-2 to TRBJ2-3, with D possibly matching TRBD2 (7 bases). CDR1 and CDR2 (germline): SGHTA, FQGNSA. The V end was cut by 2 bases, the J end by 2 bases, with 23 bases between. CDR3 length: 19 residues. For the CDR3, the DNA is TGTGCCAGCAGCTTAAGAGGGGGTTCGGGGGGCCCCTTCACAGATACGCAGTATTTT. The encoded protein is CASSLRGGSGGPFTDTQYF.

The CDR3 sequence: CASSLVQGMDEQFF. For the CDR3, the DNA is TGCGCCAGCAGCTTGGTTCAGGGGATGGATGAGCAGTTCTTC. The rearrangement uses TRBV5-1 and TRBJ2-1; D perhaps matches TRBD1 (6 bases). This CDR3 contains 14 residues. The ends were cut back, 0 bases at V and 8 bases at J, with 12 bases in the middle. The germline V gene encodes CDR1 SGHRS and CDR2 YFSETQ.

The rearrangement joins TRBV4-1 to TRBJ1-3, with 7 bases lining up with TRBD1. Germline V lookup: CDR1 MGHRA, CDR2 YSYEKL. This CDR3 region has 15 residues. V was clipped by 4 bases and J by 4 bases; unmatched bases: 7. CDR3 coding DNA: TGCGCCAGCAGCCCGACGACAGGGTACGGAAACACCATATATTTT. Protein sequence: CASSPTTGYGNTIYF.

The chain links TRBV1 to TRBJ2-1. TRBV1 has pseudogene status. The CDR3 sequence is 14 residues long. For the CDR3, the DNA is TGCACCAGCCGCCGGGGGGCCCTGAATATAGAGCAGTTCTTC. This encodes CTSRRGALNIEQFF.

This clone has a single count. V and J are TRBV6-5 and TRBJ1-1; D is ambiguous. CDR3 size: 14 residues. Trimming removed 2 bases at V and 4 bases at J, with 11 bases between. Germline V gene lookup returns CDR1 MNHEY and CDR2 SVGAGI. The CDR3 nucleotides are TGTGCCAGCAGTTACGTCGGTGGGAGCACTGAAGCTTTCTTT. This codes for CASSYVGGSTEAFF.

This chain links TRBV7-3 with TRBJ2-3; D might be TRBD2 (6 bases). Trimming cost V 1 base and J 2 bases, with 7 bases left between them. Germline V gene data show CDR1 as SGHTA and CDR2 as FQGTGA. This CDR3 spans 14 amino acids. CDR3 loop: CASSLSGITDTQYF. DNA of the CDR3: TGTGCCAGCAGCTTAAGCGGGATCACAGATACGCAGTATTTT.

The V call is TRBV5-1, the J call TRBJ2-7, with a possible D match to TRBD1 (6 bases). The length of the CDR3 is 14 residues. V dropped 2 bases and J dropped 2 bases, with 11 bases sitting between them. In germline, CDR1 is SGHRS, CDR2 YFSETQ. CDR3 nucleotides: TGCGCCAGCAGCTTATGGTCAGGGGCCTACGAGCAGTACTTC. Translating it yields CASSLWSGAYEQYF.

This clone appeared once. The rearrangement joins TRBV4-2 to TRBJ2-2; tentative D call: TRBD2 (5 bases). The CDR3 covers 14 residues. V was pared by 0 bases and J by 7 bases, with 9 bases between. Germline V gene lookup returns CDR1 LGHNA and CDR2 YNFKEQ. Here the CDR3 DNA reads TGTGCCAGCAGCCAAGATCGGGGAAACGGGGAGCTGTTTTTT. Translated: CASSQDRGNGELFF.

The V call is TRBV4-1, the J call TRBJ1-5, with TRBD1 as a possible D gene (6 bases). Trimming removed 3 bases from V and 1 base from J, with 22 bases in between. The V gene's germline CDR1 is MGHRA and CDR2 YSYEKL. This CDR3 contains 19 residues. The chain's CDR3 is CASSHTETWAGQSNQPQHF. CDR3 in DNA: TGCGCCAGCAGCCACACAGAGACTTGGGCGGGACAAAGCAATCAGCCCCAGCATTTT.

The chain uses TRBV21-1 and TRBJ1-1. TRBV21-1 is flagged as a pseudogene. This CDR3 region has 12 residues. The CDR3 coding sequence is TGTGCCAGCAGCAAAGTTTACGGGGAAGCTTTCTTT. Protein sequence: CASSKVYGEAFF.

This chain joins TRBV6-1 and TRBJ1-1; D uncertain. V lost 6 bases, J lost 5 bases, and 16 bases lay in between. There are 14 residues in the CDR3. Looked up from germline, CDR1 is MNHNS and CDR2 is SASEGT. CDR3 protein: CASRGRVPETEAFF. The CDR3 bases are TGTGCCAGCAGGGGAAGGGTCCCCGAAACTGAAGCTTTCTTT.

The rearrangement joins TRBV5-1 to TRBJ1-4, with 12 bases fitting TRBD1. CDR3 length: 14 amino acids. The V gene end was trimmed by 4 bases and the J gene end by 7 bases; junction bases not matched to a gene: 2. Per the germline V gene, CDR1 is SGHRS and CDR2 is YFSETQ. The CDR3 loop reads CASSRDRGLEKLFF. The CDR3 bases are TGCGCCAGCAGCCGGGACAGGGGGCTTGAAAAACTGTTTTTT. The full variable domain, in which reference TRBV5-1 and TRBJ1-4 provide the parts outside the CDR3, is KAGVTQTPRYLIKTRGQQVTLSCSPISGHRSVSWYQQTPGQGLQFLFEYFSETQRNKGNFPGRFSGRQFSNSRSEMNVSTLELGDSALYLCASSRDRGLEKLFFGSGTQLSVL.

The gene calls are TRBV19 and TRBJ2-4; 10 nucleotides line up with TRBD1. The CDR3 is 13 residues long. Germline loops: CDR1 LNHDA, CDR2 SQIVND (reference sequence). After removal of 6 bases from V and 9 bases from J, the junction contained 5 bases not matched to a gene. The CDR3 nucleotides are TGTGCCAGTAGCGGGACAGGGGTTGCCATTCAGTACTTC. This sequence encodes CASSGTGVAIQYF.